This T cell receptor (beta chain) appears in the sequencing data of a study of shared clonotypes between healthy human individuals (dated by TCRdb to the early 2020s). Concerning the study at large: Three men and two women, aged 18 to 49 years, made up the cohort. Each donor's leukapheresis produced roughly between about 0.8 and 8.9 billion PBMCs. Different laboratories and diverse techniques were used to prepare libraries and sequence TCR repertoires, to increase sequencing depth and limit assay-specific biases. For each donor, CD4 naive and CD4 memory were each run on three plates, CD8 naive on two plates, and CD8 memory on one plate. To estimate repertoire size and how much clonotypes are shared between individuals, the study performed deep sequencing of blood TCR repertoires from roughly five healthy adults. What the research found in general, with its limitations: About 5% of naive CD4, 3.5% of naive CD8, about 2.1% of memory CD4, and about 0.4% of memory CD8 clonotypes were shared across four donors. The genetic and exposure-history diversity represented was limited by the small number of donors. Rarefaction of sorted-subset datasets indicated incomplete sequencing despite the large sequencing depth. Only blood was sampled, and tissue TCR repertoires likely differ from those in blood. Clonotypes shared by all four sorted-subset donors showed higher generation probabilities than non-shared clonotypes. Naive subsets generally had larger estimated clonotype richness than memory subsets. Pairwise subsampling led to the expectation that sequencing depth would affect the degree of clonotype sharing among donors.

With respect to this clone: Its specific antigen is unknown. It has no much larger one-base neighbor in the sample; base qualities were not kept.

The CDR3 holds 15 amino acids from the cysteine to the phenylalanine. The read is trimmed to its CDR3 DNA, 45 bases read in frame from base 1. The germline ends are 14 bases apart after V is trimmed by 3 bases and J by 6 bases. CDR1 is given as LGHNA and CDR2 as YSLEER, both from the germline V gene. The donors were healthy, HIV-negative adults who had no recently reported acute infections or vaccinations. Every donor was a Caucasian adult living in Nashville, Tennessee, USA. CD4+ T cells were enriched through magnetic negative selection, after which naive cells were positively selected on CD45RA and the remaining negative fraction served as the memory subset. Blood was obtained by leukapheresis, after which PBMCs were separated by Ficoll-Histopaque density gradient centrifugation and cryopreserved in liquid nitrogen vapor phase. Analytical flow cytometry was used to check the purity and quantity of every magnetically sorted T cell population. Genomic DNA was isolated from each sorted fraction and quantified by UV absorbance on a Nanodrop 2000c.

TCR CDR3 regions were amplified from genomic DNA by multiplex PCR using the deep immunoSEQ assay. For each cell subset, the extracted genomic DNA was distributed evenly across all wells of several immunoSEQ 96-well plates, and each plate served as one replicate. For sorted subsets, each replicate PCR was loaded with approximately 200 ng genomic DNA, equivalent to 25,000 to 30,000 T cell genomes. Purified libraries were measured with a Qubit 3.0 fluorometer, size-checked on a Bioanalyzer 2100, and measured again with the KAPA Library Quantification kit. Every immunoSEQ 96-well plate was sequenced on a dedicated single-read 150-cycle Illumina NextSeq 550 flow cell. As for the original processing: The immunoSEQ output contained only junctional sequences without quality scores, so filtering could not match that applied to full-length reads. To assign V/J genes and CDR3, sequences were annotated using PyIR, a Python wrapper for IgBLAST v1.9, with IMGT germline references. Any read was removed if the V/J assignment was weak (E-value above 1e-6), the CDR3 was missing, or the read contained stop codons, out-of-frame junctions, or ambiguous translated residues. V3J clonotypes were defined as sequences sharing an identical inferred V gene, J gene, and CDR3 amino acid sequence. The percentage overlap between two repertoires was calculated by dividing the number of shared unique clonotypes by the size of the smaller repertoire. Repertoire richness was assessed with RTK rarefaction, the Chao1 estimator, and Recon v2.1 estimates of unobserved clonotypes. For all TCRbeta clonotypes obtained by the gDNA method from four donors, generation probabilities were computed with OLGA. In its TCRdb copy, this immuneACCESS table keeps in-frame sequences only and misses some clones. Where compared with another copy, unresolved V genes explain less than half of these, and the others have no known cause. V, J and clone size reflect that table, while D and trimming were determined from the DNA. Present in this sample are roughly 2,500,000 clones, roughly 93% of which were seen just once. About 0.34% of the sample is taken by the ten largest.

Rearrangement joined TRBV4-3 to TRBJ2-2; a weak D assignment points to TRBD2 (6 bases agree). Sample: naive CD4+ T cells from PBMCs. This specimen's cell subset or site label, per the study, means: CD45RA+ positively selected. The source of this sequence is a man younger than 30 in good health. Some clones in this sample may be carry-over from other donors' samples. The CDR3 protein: CASSQGGGEAGELFF. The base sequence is TGCGCCAGCAGCCAGGGCGGCGGGGAGGCCGGGGAGCTGTTTTTT.